The 12 T cell receptor beta chains below come from one sample, sequenced in a study of T cell responses to AZD1222 COVID-19 vaccine. The method was immunoSEQ multiplex PCR; TCRdb's version includes in-frame clones alone and lacks a portion of them. The data show some 120,000 clones, 80% to 85% seen once. The input for sequencing was peripheral blood, taken on day 0 of AZD1222 vaccination. The source of these receptors is an adult in good health.

The chain recombines TRBV7-8 with TRBJ1-1, with D unresolved. V lost 4 bases and J lost 4, with 13 bases in between. Looked up from germline, CDR1 is SGHVS and CDR2 is FQNEAQ. This CDR3 is 14 amino acids long. The CDR3 loop is CASSSLRPITEAFF. CDR3 nucleotide sequence: TGTGCCAGCAGCTCACTCCGACCGATCACTGAAGCTTTCTTT.

Only one count was recorded for this clone. The V call is TRBV6-5, the J call TRBJ1-1, with 8 bases lining up with TRBD1. Looked up from germline, CDR1 is MNHEY and CDR2 is SVGAGI. This CDR3 region has 15 residues. After removal of 2 bases from V and 1 base from J, the junction contained 3 bases not matched to a gene. The CDR3 region is CASSYGGTGNTEAFF. In nucleotides, the CDR3 is TGTGCCAGCAGTTACGGGGGGACAGGGAACACTGAAGCTTTCTTT.

The chain recombines TRBV9 with TRBJ1-2, with TRBD1 as a possible D gene (6 bases). This CDR3 is built from 14 residues. Looked up from germline, CDR1 is SGDLS and CDR2 is YYNGEE. V lost 0 bases and J 7 bases, leaving 13 bases between the germline ends. As DNA, the CDR3 is TGTGCCAGCAGCGTAGCTCCGGCAGGGGCTGGCTACACCTTC. Its translation is CASSVAPAGAGYTF.

This clone appeared a single time. The gene calls are TRBV6-2 or TRBV6-3 and TRBJ2-3; no reliable D call. In germline, CDR1 is MNHEY, CDR2 SVGEGT. V shed 0 bases and J shed 1 base, with 14 bases lying between them. The CDR3 length is 17 residues. CDR3 in amino acids: CASSYSIQSRGTDTQYF. CDR3 coding DNA: TGTGCCAGCAGTTACTCGATCCAGTCACGGGGCACAGATACGCAGTATTTT.

V gene TRBV5-8 combines with J gene TRBJ1-2, with D unclear. With 0 bases removed from V and 2 bases from J, the gap between germline ends came to 17 bases. The CDR3 sequence is 17 residues long. Germline V CDR1 and CDR2: SGHTS, YDEGEE. CDR3 in DNA: TGTGCCAGCAGCTTGGCCCTACAGACTCCTGCGAACTATGGCTACACCTTC. This translates into CASSLALQTPANYGYTF.

The chain couples TRBV21-1 to TRBJ1-6. TRBV21-1 is noted as a pseudogene. The CDR3 covers 14 residues. CDR3 sequence reads: CASSKMRGESPLHF. The CDR3 DNA reads TGTGCCAGCAGCAAAATGAGGGGGGAATCACCCCTCCACTTT.

This rearrangement joins TRBV27 to TRBJ2-4, with TRBD1 matching 9 bases. The CDR3 covers 17 residues. Germline trimming cut 6 bases from V and 0 bases from J; bases unmatched to any gene: 9. Germline V lookup: CDR1 MNHEY, CDR2 SMNVEV (reference sequence). The CDR3 coding sequence is TGTGCCAGCAGACGCCTGGACAGGGGATTAGCCAAAAACATTCAGTACTTC. It encodes CASRRLDRGLAKNIQYF.

The chain carries TRBV2 and TRBJ1-1, with unresolved D. In germline, CDR1 is SNHLY, CDR2 FYNNEI. The CDR3 contains 13 residues. Trimming pared 5 bases from V and 3 bases from J, leaving 10 bases between. Here the CDR3 reads CASSFWTDTEAFF. CDR3 DNA: TGTGCCAGCAGTTTTTGGACGGACACTGAAGCTTTCTTT.

The chain combines TRBV18 with TRBJ2-1, with TRBD2 identical over 9 bases. Germline CDR1 reads KGHSH; CDR2 reads LQKENI. V shed 0 bases and J 7 bases; nucleotides not matched to a gene: 1. The CDR3 runs to 14 residues. CDR3 sequence (DNA): TGTGCCAGCTCACCACCTAGCGGGAGTAATGAGCAGTTCTTC. This encodes CASSPPSGSNEQFF.

The chain employs TRBV19 and TRBJ1-5; tentative D call: TRBD1 (6 bases). The V and J ends lost 3 bases and 7 bases respectively, with 13 bases between them. From germline, CDR1 is LNHDA and CDR2 SQIVND (reference sequence). This CDR3 is built from 14 residues. The CDR3: CASSIHQGQQPQHF. DNA for the CDR3: TGTGCCAGTAGTATCCACCAGGGGCAACAGCCCCAGCATTTT.

DNA of the CDR3: TGTGCCAGCAATTCACAGGGGGCTGGTTACTACGAGCAGTACTTC. Protein: CASNSQGAGYYEQYF. This chain links TRBV6-5 with TRBJ2-7; TRBD1 matches 9 bases. This CDR3 is built from 15 residues. Per the germline V gene, CDR1 is MNHEY and CDR2 is SVGAGI. V shed 7 bases, J shed 3 bases, and the junction held 10 bases outside the gene matches.

The chain is built from TRBV5-1 and TRBJ1-5, with TRBD1 matching 9 bases. In germline, CDR1 is SGHRS, CDR2 YFSETQ. Trimming removed 0 bases from V and 10 bases from J; junction bases left unmatched: 5. There are 14 residues in the CDR3. The CDR3 coding sequence is TGCGCCAGCAGCTTGGGACAGGGGGGGCGCCCCCAGCATTTT. This encodes CASSLGQGGRPQHF.